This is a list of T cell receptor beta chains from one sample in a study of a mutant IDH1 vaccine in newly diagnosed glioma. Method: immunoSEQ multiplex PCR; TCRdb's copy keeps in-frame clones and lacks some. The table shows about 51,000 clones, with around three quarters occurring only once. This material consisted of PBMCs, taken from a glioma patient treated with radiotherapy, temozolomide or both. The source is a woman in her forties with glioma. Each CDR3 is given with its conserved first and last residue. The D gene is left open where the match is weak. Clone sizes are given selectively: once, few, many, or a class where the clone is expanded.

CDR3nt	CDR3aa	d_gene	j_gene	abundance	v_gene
TGTGCCAGCAGCTTGGCAGGGATCCGGTACGAGCAGTACTTC	CASSLAGIRYEQYF	.	TRBJ2-7	.	TRBV5-4
TGCGCCAGCAGCCAAGACGGCGGGGGTAATGAGCAGTTCTTC	CASSQDGGGNEQFF	TRBD2	TRBJ2-1	once	TRBV4-3
TGCGCCAGCAGCTTGGAGCGGGGCACAGATACGCAGTATTTT	CASSLERGTDTQYF	.	TRBJ2-3	.	TRBV5-1
TGTGCCAGCAGCCCTACCGGACGGGGTCCTGAAGCTTTCTTT	CASSPTGRGPEAFF	.	TRBJ1-1	.	TRBV9
TGTGCCAGCAGTGAAGGGGCCTATGGCTACACCTTC	CASSEGAYGYTF	.	TRBJ1-2	few	TRBV2
TGTGCCAGCAGGGGCCTAGGAGCCGAGCAGTACTTC	CASRGLGAEQYF	.	TRBJ2-7	.	TRBV5-4
TGTGCCAGCTCACCGGGAGTCGGGGAAGCTTTCTTT	CASSPGVGEAFF	.	TRBJ1-1	once	TRBV18
TGTGCCAGCAGTGAGGTGCCAGGGGGCACCGGGGAGCTGTTTTTT	CASSEVPGGTGELFF	TRBD1	TRBJ2-2	.	TRBV2
TGTGCCAGCAGCATGAGAGGCACCGGGGAGCTGTTTTTT	CASSMRGTGELFF	.	TRBJ2-2	.	TRBV7-3
TGCGCCAGCAGCTTGGGTCACAGGGGGACCGGGGAGCTGTTTTTT	CASSLGHRGTGELFF	TRBD1	TRBJ2-2	.	TRBV5-1
TGTGCCAGCAGTTACTCGAATCCTGGAGTCGAGCAGTACTTC	CASSYSNPGVEQYF	.	TRBJ2-7	.	TRBV6-6
TGCGCCAGCAGCTTGTGGGGGGGGTACCAAGAGACCCAGTACTTC	CASSLWGGYQETQYF	TRBD2	TRBJ2-5	.	TRBV5-1
TGTGCCAGCAGCTTGGGTGACACGCCGCGGGAGCAGTACTTC	CASSLGDTPREQYF	.	TRBJ2-7	.	TRBV5-4
TGCGCCAGCAGCGAGGAAGGGTCAGATACGCAGTATTTT	CASSEEGSDTQYF	.	TRBJ2-3	.	TRBV5-1
TGTGCCAGCAGCGTAGTGCAGGGTTTGGATGGCTACACCTTC	CASSVVQGLDGYTF	.	TRBJ1-2	.	TRBV9
TGCGCCAGCAGTGAGTCTAGGACGGGAGGATCACCCCTCCACTTT	CASSESRTGGSPLHF	.	TRBJ1-6	.	TRBV10-2
TGTGCCATCAGTGAGGACAGGGGCTATGGCTACACCTTC	CAISEDRGYGYTF	TRBD1	TRBJ1-2	few	TRBV10-3
TGTGCCAGCAGCCTGACAGGGCGCAATCAGCCCCAGCATTTT	CASSLTGRNQPQHF	TRBD1	TRBJ1-5	.	TRBV5-5
TGTGCCAGCAGCGCGAGGGGCGAAGAGACCCAGTACTTC	CASSARGEETQYF	.	TRBJ2-5	.	TRBV9
TGCGCCAGCAGTGAGGGGTCCTACGAGCAGTACTTC	CASSEGSYEQYF	.	TRBJ2-7	.	TRBV10-1
TGTGCCAGCCGGGGGGTCCGGGGGGTCGGTGAGCAGTTCTTC	CASRGVRGVGEQFF	TRBD2	TRBJ2-1	.	TRBV27
TGTGCCATCAGTGAGTCGATCCAGGGCTACACTGAAGCTTTCTTT	CAISESIQGYTEAFF	.	TRBJ1-1	.	TRBV10-3
TGTGCCAGCTCCTTAGCGGGGGGGCCCATGCAGACCCAGTACTTC	CASSLAGGPMQTQYF	TRBD2	TRBJ2-5	.	TRBV6-1
TGTGCCAGCAGCTTTTCTATGACAGGGAGTCGCGAGCAGTACTTC	CASSFSMTGSREQYF	TRBD1	TRBJ2-7	few	TRBV7-6
TGTGCCAGCAGCTTAGGGGGCTCCGGTAGGGCAGATACGCAGTATTTT	CASSLGGSGRADTQYF	.	TRBJ2-3	.	TRBV7-9